A single sample gave rise to the 24 T cell receptor beta chains below, sequenced in a study of T cell repertoires in cytomegalovirus infection. TCRdb reanalysed the reads using MiXCR and keeps one entry per CDR3 protein. The sample has about 220,000 distinct CDR3 sequences, about 39% seen once; the top ten hold about 60%. Their recognized antigens are unknown. The sample consisted of CD8+ T cells from cultured PBMCs, taken from culture after CMV antigen stimulation. These receptor sequences come from a human donor in good health (CMV status not recorded). Some clones in this sample may be carry-over from other donors' samples.

This clonotype has a count of ten or more. This rearrangement joins TRBV7-2 to TRBJ2-3, with D maybe TRBD1 (6 bases). CDR3 length equals 21 residues. V gave up 3 bases and J gave up 2 bases, with 30 bases separating them. CDR1 and CDR2 (germline): SGHTA, FQGNSA. CDR3 residues: CASSFPSQTGGLVYHTDTQYF. The CDR3, as DNA: TGTGCCAGCAGCTTCCCATCTCAGACAGGAGGCCTTGTCTATCACACAGATACGCAGTATTTT.

A few counts support this clonotype. A read error may account for a junction end that differs from germline. The rearrangement uses TRBV27 and TRBJ1-2, with D uncertain. Germline V gene data show CDR1 as MNHEY and CDR2 as SMNVEV (reference sequence). This CDR3 region has 15 residues. The CDR3 bases are TGTGCCATCAGTTCTAATCAGGTTCATAACTATGGCTACACCTTC. Amino acid sequence: CAISSNQVHNYGYTF.

The V call is TRBV7-9, the J call TRBJ2-2; no definite D call. Trimming stripped 1 base from V and 3 bases from J, with 6 bases between. The CDR3 length is 14 residues. Germline V gene sequence: CDR1 SEHNR, CDR2 FQNEAQ (reference sequence). CDR3 sequence: CASSLVADTGELFF. DNA for the CDR3: TGTGCCAGCAGCTTAGTGGCAGACACCGGGGAGCTGTTTTTT.

CDR3 residues: CASSNPRDFYNSPLHF. The CDR3 nucleotides are TGTGCCAGTAGTAACCCCCGGGACTTCTATAATTCACCCCTCCACTTT. The genes are TRBV19 and TRBJ1-6, with D maybe TRBD1 (5 bases). Per germline, CDR1 LNHDA and CDR2 SQIVND (reference sequence). The CDR3 has 16 amino acids. V was clipped by 4 bases and J by 3 bases, with 13 bases between them.

The chain combines TRBV27 with TRBJ2-5, with 8 bases matching TRBD1. V dropped 5 bases and J dropped 4; count of bases not matched to a gene: 12. Per the germline V gene, CDR1 is MNHEY and CDR2 is SMNVEV (reference sequence). The CDR3 totals 16 residues. CDR3 sequence: CASSTQGDIWGETQYF. In DNA, the CDR3 is TGTGCCAGCAGTACACAGGGGGATATCTGGGGAGAGACCCAGTACTTC.

This chain links TRBV3-1 with TRBJ1-2, with a tentative D call TRBD1 (6 bases). This CDR3 has 16 amino acids. Germline assignment: CDR1 LGHDT and CDR2 YNNKEL (reference sequence). V was shortened by 4 bases and J by 6 bases, with 21 bases between the two germline ends. The CDR3 nucleotides are TGTGCCAGCAGCCCTCTCGGGGGGGCGCGACGGGATGGCTACACCTTC. Protein sequence: CASSPLGGARRDGYTF.

This chain joins TRBV2 and TRBJ2-1; D uncertain. The CDR3 extends over 11 amino acids. The germline CDR1 and CDR2 sequences are SNHLY and FYNNEI. Deletions cut 8 bases from V and 3 bases from J, with 5 bases between. In nucleotides, the CDR3 is TGTGCCAGCGAAGTCTACAATGAGCAGTTCTTC. Amino acids: CASEVYNEQFF.

The chain carries TRBV5-5 and TRBJ2-7, with D unresolved. This CDR3 spans 15 amino acids. Between the trimmed V and J ends, which lost 5 bases and 3 bases, there was a span of 18 bases. Germline CDR1 is SGHKS and CDR2 is YYEKEE (reference sequence). This chain's CDR3 is CASSSLGGQNYEQYF. DNA of the CDR3: TGTGCCAGCAGTTCTCTGGGTGGGCAGAACTACGAGCAGTACTTC.

The J gene is TRBJ1-1, the V gene TRBV7-6; D remains ambiguous. This CDR3 is built from 13 residues. Deletions cut 2 bases from V and 6 bases from J, with 10 bases between. Germline CDR1 is SGHVS and CDR2 is FNYEAQ. CDR3 loop: CASSLQPGAEAFF. CDR3 coding DNA: TGTGCCAGCAGCTTACAACCTGGGGCTGAAGCTTTCTTT.

The rearrangement links TRBV20-1 to TRBJ2-7, with a possible D match to TRBD2 (6 bases). Trimming pared 5 bases from V and 8 bases from J, leaving 25 bases between. Per the germline V gene, CDR1 is DFQATT and CDR2 is SNEGSKA (reference sequence). CDR3 length equals 15 residues. Written as DNA, the CDR3 is TGCAGTGCTTGTGACCGGGACTCCAACCTACGAAAGCAGTACTTC. Translated, it gives CSACDRDSNLRKQYF.

The chain joins TRBV28 to TRBJ2-3; TRBD1 might be the D (6 bases). This CDR3 has 13 amino acids. V was clipped by 8 bases and J by 0 bases, with 9 bases between them. Germline CDR1 reads MDHEN; CDR2 reads SYDVKM. DNA of the CDR3: TGTGCCAGCGGACAGATTAGCACAGATACGCAGTATTTT. Its translation is CASGQISTDTQYF. The variable domain in full, completed from reference TRBV28 and TRBJ2-3, reads DVKVTQSSRYLVKRTGEKVFLECVQDMDHENMFWYRQDPGLGLRLIYFSYDVKMKEKGDIPEGYSVSREKKERFSLILESASTNQTSMYLCASGQISTDTQYFGPGTRLTVL.

The rearrangement joins TRBV4-1 to TRBJ2-7; no clear D gene. Germline V CDR1 and CDR2: MGHRA, YSYEKL. V lost 1 base, J lost 0 bases, and 10 bases lay in between. This CDR3 comprises 15 residues. The CDR3 loop reads CASSQAGPASYEQYF. The CDR3 DNA follows: TGCGCCAGCAGCCAAGCAGGCCCAGCCTCCTACGAGCAGTACTTC.

This chain uses TRBV7-2 with TRBJ2-5, with TRBD2 matching over 10 bases. The CDR3 is 16 amino acids. Trimming took 1 base from V and 4 from J; bases not matched to a gene: 6. Germline V gene sequence: CDR1 SGHTA, CDR2 FQGNSA. This chain's CDR3 is CASSLVERGGRETQYF. The CDR3, as DNA: TGTGCCAGCAGCTTAGTTGAGCGGGGGGGCCGAGAGACCCAGTACTTC.

This clonotype has more than one count but fewer than ten. This sequence joins TRBV7-2 and TRBJ2-1; D possibly matches TRBD1 or TRBD2 (5 bases each). Germline CDR1 reads SGHTA; CDR2 reads FQGNSA. CDR3 size: 13 residues. Trimming left V 8 bases short and J 6 bases short, with 14 bases between. The CDR3 loop reads CASWGVRGNEQFF. The CDR3 DNA follows: TGTGCCAGCTGGGGCGTGAGGGGCAATGAGCAGTTCTTC.

The chain carries TRBV6-5 and TRBJ1-6, with D tentatively TRBD1 (6 bases). Trimming removed 6 bases from V and 7 bases from J, with 10 bases in between. The CDR3 sequence is 13 residues long. Germline V CDR1 and CDR2: MNHEY, SVGAGI. The CDR3 region is CASRRTENSPLHF. The CDR3 coding sequence is TGTGCCAGCAGACGGACAGAAAATTCACCCCTCCACTTT.

V gene TRBV7-8 combines with J gene TRBJ2-3, with TRBD1 matching 7 bases. Trimming took 1 base from V and 5 from J; bases not matched to a gene: 3. The CDR3 has 14 residues. Germline CDR1 SGHVS, CDR2 FQNEAQ. The CDR3 loop is CASSLVPGGDTQYF. For the CDR3, the DNA is TGTGCCAGCAGCTTAGTACCAGGGGGAGATACGCAGTATTTT.

This clonotype was seen a handful of times. V and J are TRBV7-6 and TRBJ2-5, with D uncertain. V shed 1 base and J shed 0 bases, with 3 bases lying between them. Per the germline V gene, CDR1 is SGHVS and CDR2 is FNYEAQ. The CDR3 covers 13 residues. The CDR3 loop is CASSLVNQETQYF. In DNA, the CDR3 is TGTGCCAGCAGCTTAGTGAACCAAGAGACCCAGTACTTC.

This clonotype was picked up a small number of times. The J gene is TRBJ2-1, the V gene TRBV7-9; D unresolved. The CDR3 covers 14 residues. Between the trimmed V and J ends, which lost 2 bases and 3 bases, there was a span of 8 bases. Germline V gives CDR1 SEHNR, CDR2 FQNEAQ (reference sequence). CDR3 sequence: CASSLSQNYNEQFF. DNA for the CDR3: TGTGCCAGCAGCTTAAGCCAGAACTACAATGAGCAGTTCTTC.

V is TRBV19 and J is TRBJ1-1, with D unresolved. The CDR3 is 14 residues long. Germline CDR1 LNHDA, CDR2 SQIVND (reference sequence). V shed 4 bases and J shed 0 bases, with 9 bases lying between them. CDR3 coding DNA: TGTGCCAGTAGTAGCAGCCAAATGAACACTGAAGCTTTCTTT. Translation: CASSSSQMNTEAFF.

This clonotype has a handful of counts. The CDR3 protein is CASSFGGGEAFF. The CDR3 DNA is TGTGCCAGCAGTTTCGGTGGGGGAGAGGCTTTCTTT. The chain combines TRBV28 with TRBJ1-1, with D possibly TRBD1 on 5 matching bases. The CDR3 extends over 12 amino acids. Trimming stripped 3 bases from V and 11 bases from J, with 13 bases between. Germline assignment: CDR1 MDHEN and CDR2 SYDVKM.

This clonotype was detected only a few times. The chain has TRBV27 and TRBJ1-5; no reliable D call. V was shortened by 8 bases and J by 5 bases, with 13 bases between the two germline ends. Germline CDR1 reads MNHEY; CDR2 reads SMNVEV (reference sequence). The CDR3 is 13 amino acids. The CDR3 loop is CASSLGIDQPQHF. CDR3 coding DNA: TGTGCCAGCTCACTGGGGATCGATCAGCCCCAGCATTTT.

The chain is built from TRBV28 and TRBJ2-3; D call uncertain. V was pared by 4 bases and J by 4 bases, with 12 bases between. Germline V gene lookup returns CDR1 MDHEN and CDR2 SYDVKM. This CDR3 contains 14 residues. The DNA for the CDR3 is TGTGCCAGCAGTTCCCTCTCAGACTCAGATACGCAGTATTTT. Protein: CASSSLSDSDTQYF.

The gene calls are TRBV9 and TRBJ2-1; 8 nucleotides align to TRBD2. Germline V gene data show CDR1 as SGDLS and CDR2 as YYNGEE. This CDR3 comprises 15 residues. V dropped 0 bases and J dropped 5; count of bases not matched to a gene: 4. The CDR3 bases are TGTGCCAGCAGCGTAGGGACTAGCTATAACAATGAGCAGTTCTTC. As protein: CASSVGTSYNNEQFF.

V gene TRBV7-9 combines with J gene TRBJ2-1; 7 bases are shared with TRBD2. The J segment lost 8 bases and the V segment lost 5 bases, leaving 6 bases of the junction unmatched. Germline CDR1 SEHNR, CDR2 FQNEAQ (reference sequence). The CDR3 runs to 13 residues. The CDR3 is CASSPGTTYEQFF. The CDR3 DNA reads TGTGCCAGCAGCCCCGGGACTACTTATGAGCAGTTCTTC.